This T cell receptor beta chain was identified in a study of regulatory T cells in long-lasting Graves disease. General study results and limits: Patients whose Graves' disease persisted exhibited lower TCR diversity than those newly diagnosed.

The length of the CDR3 is 15 residues. Germline loops: CDR1 SGHVS, CDR2 FQNEAQ. V shed 5 bases and J shed 4 bases, with 17 bases lying between them. Comments on this clonotype: The antigen is not known. This clone may be a read error of a much larger clone one base away.

Time point indicated: persistent/refractory GD, antithyroid drugs over 5 years with positive TRAb. There was RNA extracted from PBMCs, and the TCR library was made from it. The TCR beta library used iRepertoire HTBI primers with Arm-PCR amplification of CDR3. MiXCR was run by TCRdb on the multiplex PCR reads, yielding one entry per CDR3 protein. Here the sample spans some 340,000 distinct CDR3 sequences, 23% being singletons. This TCR was sampled from a woman in her forties with Graves disease. The J gene is TRBJ2-5, the V gene TRBV7-8, with TRBD2 as a possible D gene (5 bases). The sample here was peripheral blood mononuclear cells (PBMCs), taken when the disease was refractory, from a patient treated with antithyroid drugs. Here the CDR3 DNA reads TGTGCCAGCAGCCCCTCGGACGGAGGTCGAGAGACCCAGTACTTC. Translated, it gives CASSPSDGGRETQYF. Using reference TRBV7-8 and TRBJ2-5 for the parts outside the CDR3, the full variable domain is GAGVSQSPRYKVAKRGQDVALRCDPISGHVSLFWYQQALGQGPEFLTYFQNEAQLDKSGLPSDRFFAERPEGSVSTLKIQRTQQEDSAVYLCASSPSDGGRETQYFGPGTRLLVL.